The present T cell receptor (beta chain) was sequenced within a study of blood T cell repertoires in COVID-19. Study summary: Some COVID-19 samples were acute and others convalescent; all came from the United States, Italy and Spain.

J was trimmed by 8 bases and V by 5 bases; bases with no gene match: 8. The CDR3 loop spans 14 amino acids. In germline, CDR1 is SEHNR, CDR2 FQNEAQ (reference sequence). Clones were read by immunoSEQ multiplex PCR, and TCRdb kept only the in-frame ones, dropping some. The sample lists 95,000 to 150,000 clones, 86% occurring once. The chain carries TRBV7-9 and TRBJ1-2, with 10 bases aligning to TRBD1. The sequence was collected from a man in his forties with acute or convalescent COVID-19. The specimen sequenced was peripheral blood. In DNA, the CDR3 is TGTGCCAGCAGCAGCCGACAGGGGGCGGGGGGCTACACCTTC. Translating gives CASSSRQGAGGYTF. Full variable domain (outside the CDR3, taken from reference TRBV7-9 and TRBJ1-2): DTGVSQNPRHKITKRGQNVTFRCDPISEHNRLYWYRQTLGQGPEFLTYFQNEAQLEKSRLLSDRFSAERPKGSFSTLEIQRTEQGDSAMYLCASSSRQGAGGYTFGSGTRLTVV.